The clone carrying this TCR beta chain was counted between two and nine times. The CDR3 runs 13 residues. The ends were cut back, 4 bases at V and 5 bases at J, with 12 bases in the middle. Germline-derived CDR1 and CDR2 are SGHDT and YYEEEE. This specimen belongs to a study of T cells in Graves' hyperthyroidism and ophthalmopathy. TCR beta CDR3 regions were amplified from RNA transcripts. First-round RT-PCR targeting the TCR CDR3 was performed with the HTBI primer set. TCRdb re-analysed the multiplex PCR reads in MiXCR, keeping a single row per CDR3 protein. The sample carries roughly 800,000 distinct CDR3 sequences, 38% recorded once.

This chain connects TRBV5-6 to TRBJ1-2; D unresolved. The TCR sequence derives from a man aged 18 to 29 with Graves' hyperthyroidism. The material sequenced was blood. CDR3 residues: CASSPWTAYGYTF. CDR3 in DNA: TGTGCCAGCAGCCCTTGGACCGCTTATGGCTACACCTTC.